The T cell receptor beta chain described here comes from a study of blood T cells in healthy people across ages. Trimming pared 0 bases from V and 2 bases from J, leaving 1 base between. The CDR3 is 13 amino acids. Looked up from germline, CDR1 is LGHNA and CDR2 is YSLEER. Alongside a J-beta primer mix, a sample-barcoded 5' primer served in a second PCR lasting roughly 6 to 11 cycles. TCRdb analysed the 5' RACE reads with MiXCR anew, one entry per CDR3 protein. Of hundreds of thousands of distinct CDR3 sequences listed, approximately 25% are singletons. This clonotype came up many times. These data also featured in a second study, about T cells of mothers and their children.

The TCR sequence derives from a boy younger than 18 in good health. The J gene is TRBJ2-2, the V gene TRBV4-3; the D is unclear. Sequences were obtained from blood. CDR3 amino acids: CASSQDNTGELFF. The CDR3 nucleotides are TGCGCCAGCAGCCAAGATAACACCGGGGAGCTGTTTTTT.